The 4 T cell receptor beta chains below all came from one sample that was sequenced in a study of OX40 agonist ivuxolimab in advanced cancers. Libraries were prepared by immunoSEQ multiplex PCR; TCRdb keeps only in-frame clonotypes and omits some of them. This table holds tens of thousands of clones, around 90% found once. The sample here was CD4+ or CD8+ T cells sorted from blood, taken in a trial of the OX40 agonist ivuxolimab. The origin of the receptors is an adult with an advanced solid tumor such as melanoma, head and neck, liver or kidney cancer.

The CDR3 reads CASSSSTRRETQYF. The CDR3 region has the DNA TGTGCCAGCAGTTCCTCGACAAGGAGGGAGACCCAGTACTTC. V and J are TRBV6-5 and TRBJ2-5; D may be TRBD2 (5 bases). CDR1 and CDR2 from the germline V gene are MNHEY and SVGAGI. Trimming took off 4 bases at V and 5 bases at J, with 14 bases between the two ends. The CDR3 is 14 amino acids.

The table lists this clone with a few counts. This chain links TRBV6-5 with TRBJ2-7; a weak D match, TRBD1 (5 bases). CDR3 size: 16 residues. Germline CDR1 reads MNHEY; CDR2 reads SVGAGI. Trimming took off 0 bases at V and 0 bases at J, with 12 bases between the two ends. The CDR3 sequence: CASSYSFQGNSYEQYF. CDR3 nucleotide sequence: TGTGCCAGCAGTTACTCTTTTCAGGGAAACTCCTACGAGCAGTACTTC.

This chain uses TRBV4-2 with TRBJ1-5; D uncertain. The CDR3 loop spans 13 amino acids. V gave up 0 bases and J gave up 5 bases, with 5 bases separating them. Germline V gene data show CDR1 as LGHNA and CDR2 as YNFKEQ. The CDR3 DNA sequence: TGTGCCAGCAGCCAAGATCGAGATCAGCCCCAGCATTTT. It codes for CASSQDRDQPQHF.

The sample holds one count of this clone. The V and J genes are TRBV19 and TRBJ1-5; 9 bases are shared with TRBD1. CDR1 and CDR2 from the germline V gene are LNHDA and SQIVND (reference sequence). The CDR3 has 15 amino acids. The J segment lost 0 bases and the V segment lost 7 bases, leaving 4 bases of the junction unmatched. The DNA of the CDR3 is TGTGCCAGTAATGACAGGGGGTATAGCAATCAGCCCCAGCATTTT. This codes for CASNDRGYSNQPQHF.